One and the same sample provided the 17 T cell receptor beta chains below, sequenced in a study. Via MiXCR, TCRdb re-called the RT-PCR reads, giving one row per CDR3 protein. Of almost 700,000 distinct CDR3 sequences listed, approximately 15% are singletons. Sequenced: memory CD4+ T cells from blood. The origin of the receptors is a female donor in good health, serving as a healthy control.

The chain links TRBV12-3 or TRBV12-4 to TRBJ2-3, with D perhaps matching TRBD1 or TRBD2 (5 bases each). V dropped 8 bases and J dropped 8 bases, with 23 bases sitting between them. This CDR3 spans 15 amino acids. CDR3 nucleotide sequence: TGTGCCAGCGCCGACAGCCCGGGGTTGGATCGTACGCAGTATTTT. Translation: CASADSPGLDRTQYF.

This clonotype was counted only a few times. The V call is TRBV7-9, the J call TRBJ1-6; 7 bases match TRBD1. CDR1 and CDR2 from the germline V gene are SEHNR and FQNEAQ (reference sequence). This CDR3 spans 16 amino acids. Trimming at V came to 6 bases and at J to 6 bases, leaving 11 bases not matched to a gene. CDR3 protein: CASSYNNRGRNSPLHF. The CDR3, as DNA: TGTGCCAGCAGTTATAACAACAGGGGACGTAATTCACCCCTCCACTTT. The full variable domain, its missing parts supplied by reference TRBV7-9 and TRBJ1-6, is DTGVSQNPRHKITKRGQNVTFRCDPISEHNRLYWYRQTLGQGPEFLTYFQNEAQLEKSRLLSDRFSAERPKGSFSTLEIQRTEQGDSAMYLCASSYNNRGRNSPLHFGNGTRLTVT.

The chain couples TRBV6-5 to TRBJ2-5; 7 bases are a match to TRBD2. Germline CDR1 and CDR2: MNHEY and SVGAGI. The CDR3 extends over 16 amino acids. Trimming cost V 0 bases and J 5 bases; bases outside gene matches: 9. The CDR3 coding sequence is TGTGCCAGCAGTTACTCGGGGAGGGACCCCCGGGAGACCCAGTACTTC. Its translation is CASSYSGRDPRETQYF.

This clonotype was found many times. The CDR3 DNA sequence: TGTGCCAGCAGTCCTCCGGGACATTTCTACGAGCAGTACTTC. Its translation: CASSPPGHFYEQYF. The chain links TRBV12-3 or TRBV12-4 to TRBJ2-7, with D possibly TRBD1 on 6 matching bases. The CDR3 sequence is 14 residues long. V lost 5 bases, J lost 3 bases, and 14 bases lay in between.

This clonotype has a handful of counts. V usage is TRBV18 and J usage is TRBJ2-1, with 13 bases fitting TRBD2. The V segment lost 5 bases and the J segment 4 bases; nucleotides outside the gene matches: 5. In germline, CDR1 is KGHSH, CDR2 LQKENI. This CDR3 comprises 16 residues. The CDR3 sequence is CASSNPGLAGYNEQFF. The CDR3 region has the DNA TGTGCCAGCTCAAATCCGGGACTAGCGGGATACAATGAGCAGTTCTTC.

The V and J genes are TRBV30 and TRBJ1-1; 7 bases are a match to TRBD1. Trimming at V came to 5 bases and at J to 3 bases, leaving 6 bases not matched to a gene. This CDR3 contains 13 residues. Per the germline V gene, CDR1 is GTSNPN and CDR2 is SVGIG (reference sequence). CDR3 nucleotide sequence: TGTGCCTGGTCCAGGGGGGCGGACACTGAAGCTTTCTTT. Its protein product is CAWSRGADTEAFF.

The chain uses TRBV4-3 and TRBJ1-1; D is unclear. Germline lookup yields CDR1 LGHNA and CDR2 YSLEER. The CDR3 is made up of 13 amino acids. V dropped 1 base and J dropped 1 base, with 4 bases sitting between them. The CDR3 region has the DNA TGCGCCAGCAGCCAAGGATCGAACACTGAAGCTTTCTTT. The encoded protein is CASSQGSNTEAFF.

The V call is TRBV12-3 or TRBV12-4, the J call TRBJ2-5; D is perhaps TRBD2 (7 bases). The CDR3 loop spans 15 amino acids. With 6 bases removed from V and 4 bases from J, the gap between germline ends came to 18 bases. This CDR3 is CASRLGEGGRETQYF. DNA of the CDR3: TGTGCCAGCAGGTTGGGGGAGGGGGGTAGAGAGACCCAGTACTTC.

The genes are TRBV9 and TRBJ2-7, with a weak D call TRBD2 (6 bases). Germline CDR1 reads SGDLS; CDR2 reads YYNGEE. The CDR3 runs to 15 residues. Trimming took 0 bases from V and 7 from J, leaving 17 bases between them. This CDR3 is CASSVEGQGRGEQYF. CDR3 sequence (DNA): TGTGCCAGCAGCGTAGAAGGGCAGGGCCGGGGGGAGCAGTACTTC.

This clonotype was counted a few times. This chain uses TRBV4-1 with TRBJ2-2, with 8 bases matching TRBD1. V shed 6 bases, J shed 4 bases, and the junction held 10 bases outside the gene matches. Germline V gene lookup returns CDR1 MGHRA and CDR2 YSYEKL. The CDR3 has 16 amino acids. CDR3 in amino acids: CASRQSRTGPTGELFF. CDR3 in DNA: TGCGCCAGCAGACAGAGCAGGACAGGGCCCACCGGGGAGCTGTTTTTT.

This clonotype was recorded many times. This chain uses TRBV7-6 with TRBJ2-5; D gene uncertain. The CDR3 sequence is 16 residues long. Germline values: CDR1 SGHVS, CDR2 FNYEAQ. Trimming removed 1 base at V and 4 bases at J, with 16 bases between. CDR3 sequence (DNA): TGTGCCAGCAGCTTAGGAAATGGCGCCGAGCGAGAGACCCAGTACTTC. This sequence encodes CASSLGNGAERETQYF. The full variable domain, rest sourced from reference TRBV7-6 and TRBJ2-5, is GAGVSQSPRYKVTKRGQDVALRCDPISGHVSLYWYRQALGQGPEFLTYFNYEAQQDKSGLPNDRFSAERPEGSISTLTIQRTEQRDSAMYRCASSLGNGAERETQYFGPGTRLLVL.

Ten or more counts support this clonotype. The chain uses TRBV6-2 or TRBV6-3 and TRBJ1-2, with D unclear. Germline V gene sequence: CDR1 MNHEY, CDR2 SVGEGT. CDR3 length: 13 residues. Between the trimmed V and J ends, which lost 2 bases and 4 bases, there was a span of 8 bases. The CDR3 here is CASSYVSSYGYTF. The CDR3 nucleotides read TGTGCCAGCAGTTACGTTTCAAGCTATGGCTACACCTTC.

The rearrangement links TRBV19 to TRBJ1-5; the D gene is possibly TRBD1 (5 bases). V was trimmed by 7 bases and J by 0 bases, leaving 13 bases between them. The CDR3 consists of 15 residues. CDR1 is LNHDA and CDR2 is SQIVND in the germline V gene (reference sequence). The CDR3 bases are TGTGCCAGTAAGGAGGGGACTTATAGCAATCAGCCCCAGCATTTT. Protein: CASKEGTYSNQPQHF.

This chain connects TRBV7-3 to TRBJ2-1, with 9 positions matching TRBD1. Germline loops: CDR1 SGHTA, CDR2 FQGTGA. The CDR3 runs 16 residues. Germline trimming cut 4 bases from V and 0 bases from J; bases unmatched to any gene: 4. The DNA for the CDR3 is TGTGCCAGCAGCTACACAGGGGGCGTCTCCTACAATGAGCAGTTCTTC. Translation gives CASSYTGGVSYNEQFF.

This clonotype came up many times. The chain has TRBV10-2 and TRBJ2-3, with a weak D call TRBD2 (5 bases). Germline CDR1 and CDR2: WSHSY and SAAADI. V lost 6 bases, J lost 6 bases, and 13 bases lay in between. The CDR3 extends over 13 amino acids. CDR3 sequence (DNA): TGCGCCAGCAGCCGGAGCAGAGGGGATACGCAGTATTTT. This encodes CASSRSRGDTQYF.

This clonotype was observed at least ten times. This chain connects TRBV7-9 to TRBJ1-1; D is possibly TRBD1 (5 bases). Germline CDR1 is SEHNR and CDR2 is FQNEAQ (reference sequence). Trimming pared 0 bases from V and 11 bases from J, leaving 10 bases between. This CDR3 is 12 amino acids long. The CDR3 loop reads CASSLAGTGAFF. The CDR3 region has the DNA TGTGCCAGCAGCTTAGCGGGGACGGGGGCTTTCTTT.

In regard to this clonotype: Given a much more abundant clone one base away, this may be a read error. The chain joins TRBV12-3 or TRBV12-4 to TRBJ2-5; D may be TRBD1 or TRBD2 (6 bases each). CDR3 length: 12 residues. Trimming took 5 bases from V and 9 from J, leaving 13 bases between them. CDR3 loop: CASSREDSPQYF. DNA of the CDR3: TGTGCCAGCAGTAGGGAGGACAGTCCCCAGTACTTC.